This T cell receptor beta chain emerged from a study of blood T cell repertoires in COVID-19. Turning to the study itself: Acute and convalescent COVID-19 samples came from the United States, Italy and Spain.

Generated by immunoSEQ multiplex PCR, the TCRdb table keeps only in-frame clones and is missing some. The sample has 250,000 to 350,000 clones; roughly 90% are singletons. In germline, CDR1 is SGDLS, CDR2 YYNGEE. V was pared by 0 bases and J by 0 bases, with 11 bases between. This CDR3 contains 16 residues. Participants came from under 30 US areas, aged roughly 18 to 89 years. Two negative PCRs, clearance, or symptom resolution characterized the recovered Cohort 3 donors. The sequenced material came from PBMCs or T cells enriched from blood (not recorded which). The sequence was collected from a man aged 60-69 years who had recovered from COVID-19. The J gene is TRBJ2-3, the V gene TRBV9; a weak D match, TRBD2 (5 bases). The CDR3 nucleotides are TGTGCCAGCAGCGTAGCTATAGGCGGGAGCACAGATACGCAGTATTTT. Protein product: CASSVAIGGSTDTQYF.